Following are 4 T cell receptor beta chains from one sample sequenced in a study of T cell responses to AZD1222 COVID-19 vaccine. The table came from immunoSEQ multiplex PCR; TCRdb's copy has only in-frame clones and leaves some out. The table lists roughly 100,000 clones, over 90% of them singletons, with around 5% in the top ten. The sequencing used peripheral blood, collected on day 0 of AZD1222 vaccination. All receptors derive from an adult in good health.

This clone rates as medium-sized. This rearrangement joins TRBV28 to TRBJ2-5, with 7 bases matching TRBD2. The CDR3 has 16 residues. Germline CDR1 is MDHEN and CDR2 is SYDVKM. V lost 6 bases to trimming and J lost 5 bases; unmatched junction nucleotides: 15. CDR3 amino acids: CASSYRTGGGGETQYF. In nucleotides, the CDR3 is TGTGCCAGCAGCTACCGTACGGGAGGTGGAGGGGAGACCCAGTACTTC. Combining the CDR3 with reference TRBV28 and TRBJ2-5 gives the whole variable domain DVKVTQSSRYLVKRTGEKVFLECVQDMDHENMFWYRQDPGLGLRLIYFSYDVKMKEKGDIPEGYSVSREKKERFSLILESASTNQTSMYLCASSYRTGGGGETQYFGPGTRLLVL.

CDR3 DNA sequence: TGTGCCAGCAGCCGAAACAGGGCCTACGAGCAGTACTTC. This translates into CASSRNRAYEQYF. This chain links TRBV3-1 (or the pseudogene TRBV3-2) with TRBJ2-7; D perhaps matches TRBD1 (6 bases). The CDR3 contains 13 residues. The germline gives CDR1 LGHDT, CDR2 YNNKEL (reference sequence). V was cut by 4 bases and J by 2 bases, with 9 bases left in between.

The CDR3 coding sequence is TGCGCCAGCAGCTCGCCGGACTACCCCACAGATACGCAGTATTTT. As protein: CASSSPDYPTDTQYF. The rearrangement uses TRBV5-1 and TRBJ2-3; perhaps TRBD2 as D (6 bases). Per the germline V gene, CDR1 is SGHRS and CDR2 is YFSETQ. V dropped 3 bases and J dropped 2 bases, with 13 bases sitting between them. This CDR3 is 15 amino acids long.

Points on this clone: This specimen includes other DNA sequences encoding the same CDR3. The J gene is TRBJ2-7, the V gene TRBV18, with D hard to call. The V end lost 0 bases, the J end lost 0 bases, and 3 bases lay between the germline ends. Germline V gives CDR1 KGHSH, CDR2 LQKENI. CDR3 length: 13 amino acids. The CDR3 here is CASSPPGSYEQYF. In DNA, the CDR3 is TGTGCCAGCTCACCACCAGGCTCCTACGAGCAGTACTTC.